This is a list of T cell receptor beta chains from one sample in a study of T cell changes during pregnancy in multiple sclerosis. Profiled with immunoSEQ multiplex PCR; TCRdb holds only in-frame clones, not every one. This table has 95,000 to 100,000 clones, about 90% appearing once. The sequencing used peripheral blood, collected after pregnancy. The receptors stem from a female donor in good health, enrolled as a control in a pregnancy study. The CDR3 runs from the conserved cysteine through the conserved F or W. The order of the fields is CDR3 DNA, CDR3 protein, D gene, J gene, V gene, clone size. D genes are given only for firm matches. Only some rows state a clone size, as once, few, many or a class for expanded clones.

cdr3_nt: TGTGCCAGCAGCCAAGCGCGACCGGGACAGGGGGCAGCCGTCACTGAAGCTTTCTTT
cdr3_aa: CASSQARPGQGAAVTEAFF
d_call: TRBD1
j_call: TRBJ1-1
v_call: TRBV4-2
clone_size: -

cdr3_nt: TGCGCCAGCAGCTTGACATACCTGAACACTGAAGCTTTCTTT
cdr3_aa: CASSLTYLNTEAFF
d_call: -
j_call: TRBJ1-1
v_call: TRBV5-1
clone_size: -

cdr3_nt: TGTGCCAGCAGCCTGACAGGGTTGCGGGCCGAGCAGTACTTC
cdr3_aa: CASSLTGLRAEQYF
d_call: TRBD1
j_call: TRBJ2-7
v_call: TRBV5-6
clone_size: -

cdr3_nt: TGCGCCAGCAGCTTCGACTTTTCCTACGAGCAGTACTTC
cdr3_aa: CASSFDFSYEQYF
d_call: -
j_call: TRBJ2-7
v_call: TRBV4-1
clone_size: -

cdr3_nt: TGCGCCAGCAGCTTTCCTTTGGCCATTACACGGACAGGCAAAGGCTACACCTTC
cdr3_aa: CASSFPLAITRTGKGYTF
d_call: TRBD1
j_call: TRBJ1-2
v_call: TRBV5-1
clone_size: -

cdr3_nt: TGTGCCAGCTCACCCCGGGGCGACAGGGATAATTCACCCCTCCACTTT
cdr3_aa: CASSPRGDRDNSPLHF
d_call: TRBD1
j_call: TRBJ1-6
v_call: TRBV18
clone_size: -

cdr3_nt: TGTGCCAGCAGCTTACGGCGGGCGGGGGGAAGCACAGATACGCAGTATTTT
cdr3_aa: CASSLRRAGGSTDTQYF
d_call: TRBD2
j_call: TRBJ2-3
v_call: TRBV7-9
clone_size: -

cdr3_nt: TGTGCCAGCAGTCATCGGGACATCTCCTACGAGCAGTACTTC
cdr3_aa: CASSHRDISYEQYF
d_call: -
j_call: TRBJ2-7
v_call: TRBV2
clone_size: -

cdr3_nt: TGTGCCAGTAGTAGATCGTGGCAAAGCTCCTACGAGCAGTACTTC
cdr3_aa: CASSRSWQSSYEQYF
d_call: -
j_call: TRBJ2-7
v_call: TRBV19
clone_size: -

cdr3_nt: TGTGCCAGCAGCCTAGGGAGGGCAGGGCTTAATGAAAAACTGTTTTTT
cdr3_aa: CASSLGRAGLNEKLFF
d_call: -
j_call: TRBJ1-4
v_call: TRBV7-9
clone_size: -

cdr3_nt: TGTGCCACCAGCAGAGGACCTAGCGGGAGGATCTCCTACGAGCAGTACTTC
cdr3_aa: CATSRGPSGRISYEQYF
d_call: TRBD2
j_call: TRBJ2-7
v_call: TRBV15
clone_size: -

cdr3_nt: TGTGCCAGCAGCTTAGGACTAGCGCCCCAGCGACCCCGCGAGCAGTACTTC
cdr3_aa: CASSLGLAPQRPREQYF
d_call: TRBD2
j_call: TRBJ2-7
v_call: TRBV7-2
clone_size: -

cdr3_nt: TGTGCCAGCAGCGGCGGGACAGGGGGCAATCAGCCCCAGCATTTT
cdr3_aa: CASSGGTGGNQPQHF
d_call: TRBD1
j_call: TRBJ1-5
v_call: TRBV7-9
clone_size: -

cdr3_nt: TGTGCCAGCAGCTACCGGACTAGCGGATACACAGATACGCAGTATTTT
cdr3_aa: CASSYRTSGYTDTQYF
d_call: TRBD2
j_call: TRBJ2-3
v_call: TRBV9
clone_size: -

cdr3_nt: TGCGCCAGCAGCCCACGGCCTCAGAGCGGGAGGGCCCCAGATACGCAGTATTTT
cdr3_aa: CASSPRPQSGRAPDTQYF
d_call: TRBD2
j_call: TRBJ2-3
v_call: TRBV5-1
clone_size: -

cdr3_nt: TGTGCCAGTAGTCGGGACAGGGGCAATCAGCCCCAGCATTTT
cdr3_aa: CASSRDRGNQPQHF
d_call: TRBD1
j_call: TRBJ1-5
v_call: TRBV19
clone_size: -

cdr3_nt: TGTGCCAGTAGTATAGATGAGGGGAGGACTGAAGCTTTCTTT
cdr3_aa: CASSIDEGRTEAFF
d_call: -
j_call: TRBJ1-1
v_call: TRBV19
clone_size: few

cdr3_nt: TGTGCCAGCAGTAGTACGGGGTACAATGAGCAGTTCTTC
cdr3_aa: CASSSTGYNEQFF
d_call: -
j_call: TRBJ2-1
v_call: TRBV28
clone_size: -

cdr3_nt: TGTGCCAGCAGCTTGGCCTTACTAGCGGGGGGAACAGATACGCAGTATTTT
cdr3_aa: CASSLALLAGGTDTQYF
d_call: TRBD2
j_call: TRBJ2-3
v_call: TRBV5-6
clone_size: -

cdr3_nt: TGTGCCAGCAGCTTACTACCCAACGGTCCCTCTCTGGGGGCCAACGTCCTGACTTTC
cdr3_aa: CASSLLPNGPSLGANVLTF
d_call: -
j_call: TRBJ2-6
v_call: TRBV7-9
clone_size: -

cdr3_nt: TGCGCCAGCAGCGGGCGGGGGGGGGCGCAAACAGATACGCAGTATTTT
cdr3_aa: CASSGRGGAQTDTQYF
d_call: TRBD2
j_call: TRBJ2-3
v_call: TRBV5-1
clone_size: -

cdr3_nt: TGTGCCAGTAGTATAGATCTGTCCTCTGGAAACACCATATATTTT
cdr3_aa: CASSIDLSSGNTIYF
d_call: -
j_call: TRBJ1-3
v_call: TRBV19
clone_size: -

cdr3_nt: TGTGCCAGCAGTTTGGGTAGGGGCAAGGGCAATGAGCAGTTCTTC
cdr3_aa: CASSLGRGKGNEQFF
d_call: -
j_call: TRBJ2-1
v_call: TRBV27
clone_size: -

cdr3_nt: TGCGCCAGCAGCTTATATAGCGGGAGTGGGGCAGATACGCAGTATTTT
cdr3_aa: CASSLYSGSGADTQYF
d_call: TRBD2
j_call: TRBJ2-3
v_call: TRBV5-1
clone_size: -

cdr3_nt: TGTGCCAGCAGCAGTTCGACTAGCGGGGATCGGCGGACCGGGGAGCTGTTTTTT
cdr3_aa: CASSSSTSGDRRTGELFF
d_call: TRBD2
j_call: TRBJ2-2
v_call: TRBV5-6
clone_size: -

cdr3_nt: TGTGCATCGACTGTGAACCTCGAGCAGTACTTC
cdr3_aa: CASTVNLEQYF
d_call: -
j_call: TRBJ2-7
v_call: TRBV30
clone_size: once

cdr3_nt: TGTGCCAGCAGTTTATCGCGAGGAGGGGGCGTCACCTACGAGCAGTACTTC
cdr3_aa: CASSLSRGGGVTYEQYF
d_call: -
j_call: TRBJ2-7
v_call: TRBV27
clone_size: once

cdr3_nt: TGTGCCATCAGTCCCGGACAGAGGGACCAGCCCCAGCATTTT
cdr3_aa: CAISPGQRDQPQHF
d_call: -
j_call: TRBJ1-5
v_call: TRBV10-3
clone_size: -

cdr3_nt: TGTGCCAGCAGTTCGATCAGGGGAGCCTATGGGTACGAGCAGTACTTC
cdr3_aa: CASSSIRGAYGYEQYF
d_call: -
j_call: TRBJ2-7
v_call: TRBV6-5
clone_size: -

cdr3_nt: TGTGCCAGTAGTGAGGCCGGGACAGCCTTCCATAGCAATCAGCCCCAGCATTTT
cdr3_aa: CASSEAGTAFHSNQPQHF
d_call: TRBD1
j_call: TRBJ1-5
v_call: TRBV19
clone_size: -

cdr3_nt: TGTGCCAGCAGCCAAGGCGGGGATCAGCCCCAGCATTTT
cdr3_aa: CASSQGGDQPQHF
d_call: -
j_call: TRBJ1-5
v_call: TRBV5-6
clone_size: -

cdr3_nt: TGTGCCAGCAGCCTCCTAGCGAGCGCGAACACCGGGGAGCTGTTTTTT
cdr3_aa: CASSLLASANTGELFF
d_call: -
j_call: TRBJ2-2
v_call: TRBV11-2
clone_size: -

cdr3_nt: TGTGCCAGCAGCGCGGGACTAGCGGGAAACAATGAGCAGTTCTTC
cdr3_aa: CASSAGLAGNNEQFF
d_call: TRBD2
j_call: TRBJ2-1
v_call: TRBV5-6
clone_size: once

cdr3_nt: TGTGCCAGCAGCTATAGCGGTCGCCCCAATGAGCAGTTCTTC
cdr3_aa: CASSYSGRPNEQFF
d_call: -
j_call: TRBJ2-1
v_call: TRBV7-2
clone_size: -

cdr3_nt: TGTGCCAGTAGTACTCAGGGGACCCAGCCCCAGCATTTT
cdr3_aa: CASSTQGTQPQHF
d_call: -
j_call: TRBJ1-5
v_call: TRBV19
clone_size: -

cdr3_nt: TGTGCCAGCAGCCCAGGGACTAGCTCACGGGGTGAGCAGTTCTTC
cdr3_aa: CASSPGTSSRGEQFF
d_call: TRBD2
j_call: TRBJ2-1
v_call: TRBV5-4
clone_size: -

cdr3_nt: TGTGCCAGCAGCCGGTGGGGGACAGGGCAAGAGACCCAGTACTTC
cdr3_aa: CASSRWGTGQETQYF
d_call: TRBD1
j_call: TRBJ2-5
v_call: TRBV6-5
clone_size: once

cdr3_nt: TGTGCCACCCGGGACAGGGCCAATTACCAAGAGACCCAGTACTTC
cdr3_aa: CATRDRANYQETQYF
d_call: TRBD1
j_call: TRBJ2-5
v_call: TRBV15
clone_size: -

cdr3_nt: TGTGCCAGCAGGGAGAGAACAGATACGCAGTATTTT
cdr3_aa: CASRERTDTQYF
d_call: -
j_call: TRBJ2-3
v_call: TRBV2
clone_size: -